This T cell receptor beta chain is from a study of blood T cell repertoires in COVID-19 (dated by TCRdb to 2018 to 2020). Some background on the complete study: Collaborator samples came from the United States, Italy and Spain and covered acute and convalescent phases of COVID-19. The prospective study material was composed of cDNA or gDNA derived from T cells, B-cell-depleted T cells, or PBMCs. Deeply sampled blood TCRbeta repertoires from subjects exposed to, actively infected with, or recovered from COVID-19 were included in the dataset. The repertoires were released in a freely available public database meant as a resource for research on the immune response to SARS-CoV-2. The samples were drawn from the first 160 participants of the ongoing ImmuneRACE study and from 1,254 subjects provided by 6 global collaborators. Sample metadata almost always included a de-identified subject ID, COVID-19 status, age in years and sex. HLA class I and class II types, where available, came from metadata supplied by the sample provider rather than from assay-based typing. General study outcomes and caveats: The quantity of clinical and demographic metadata differed by source and by participant and was supplied without curation.

TCRbeta CDR3 regions were amplified from genomic DNA using the immunoSEQ Assay, a bias-controlled multiplex PCR. In the authors' own workflow: Nucleated cell counts per sample were estimated from amplification of reference gene primers within the assay. To quantify the absolute abundance of each unique TCRbeta CDR3 rearrangement, sequence reads were collapsed and filtered. Productive Simpson clonality was computed per sample as the square root of Simpson's diversity index over productive rearrangements. Sourced from immuneACCESS, this table was stored by TCRdb with only in-frame sequences that have V and J called. A share of the clones is absent; for the studies checked, an unresolved V gene accounts for under half, and the remainder has no known explanation. The V and J calls and the clone size are those of that table, but D and trimming were determined from the DNA. In all, the sample holds more than 50,000 clones, and about nine tenths of those were seen once. 7.5% to 10% of the sample is taken by the ten largest.

As to this clone: There is no known antigen for this receptor. One base away there is no much larger clone; base qualities are not given.

The collaborating institutions used their own protocols to collect whole blood in K2EDTA tubes. For TCRbeta analysis, collaborators shipped samples in one of three forms: frozen whole blood, isolated PBMCs, or DNA extracted from either of those sample types. Sequencing was performed on peripheral blood. This receptor was identified in a woman between 40 and 55 years old with active COVID-19.

This receptor carries the CDR3 CASSVSGTASTDTQYF. The DNA sequence follows: TGTGCCAGCAGCGTATCAGGGACAGCAAGCACAGATACGCAGTATTTT. The V and J genes are TRBV9 and TRBJ2-3; TRBD1 matches 7 bases in the middle. The germline V end is reduced by 1 base and the J end by 0 bases; junction bases left unmatched: 5. The germline V gene supplies CDR1 SGDLS and CDR2 YYNGEE. The CDR3, cysteine through phenylalanine, is 16 amino acids long. CDR3 DNA only is kept here, 48 bases in frame from base 1.